This T cell receptor beta chain was profiled in a study of Graves' ophthalmopathy and Graves' hyperthyroidism. Overall study context: Upon initial diagnosis and before any treatment, peripheral blood was collected.

The sequenced template was RNA, covering the TCR beta CDR3 region. First-round RT-PCR relied on HTBI primers, and a second-round multiplex PCR came next. TCRdb re-called the multiplex PCR reads through MiXCR, storing one row per CDR3 protein. The data hold hundreds of thousands of distinct CDR3 sequences, with just over 40% observed a single time. Overall study results and limits: Using a 13-signature model, the authors split ophthalmopathy from stable hyperthyroidism, with under 90% sensitivity and around 76% specificity.

Note on this clonotype: The target antigen is unknown.

The PBMCs had their origin in around 9.1 ml of fresh peripheral blood. Unmatched junction bases numbered 8, after V lost 5 bases and J lost 6 bases. Germline CDR1 DFQATT, CDR2 SNEGSKA (reference sequence). CDR3 size: 15 residues. The material sequenced was peripheral blood. This chain links TRBV20-1 with TRBJ1-3, with TRBD1 identical over 12 bases. This TCR was recovered from an adult man with Graves' ophthalmopathy. CDR3 loop: CSASTGTGGPNTIYF. The CDR3 nucleotides are TGCAGTGCTTCGACAGGGACAGGGGGCCCAAACACCATATATTTT.